A single sample gave rise to the 3 T cell receptor beta chains below, sequenced in a study of blood T cell repertoires in COVID-19. Some clones are missing from TCRdb's copy, which holds only in-frame ones; the method was immunoSEQ multiplex PCR. The sample yields about 180,000 clones, roughly 90% seen once. The sequenced sample was peripheral blood. These receptor sequences come from a man aged 45-65 years with acute or convalescent COVID-19.

The chain uses TRBV3-1 (or the pseudogene TRBV3-2) and TRBJ2-3, with 7 bases matching TRBD1. Germline CDR1 reads LGHDT; CDR2 reads YNNKEL (reference sequence). Trimming took 3 bases from V and 4 from J; bases not matched to a gene: 4. The CDR3 contains 14 residues. The CDR3 DNA reads as TGTGCCAGCAGCCACCGACAGGGCCCAGATACGCAGTATTTT. It specifies CASSHRQGPDTQYF.

This chain links TRBV28 with TRBJ2-7, with 9 bases fitting TRBD1. Germline CDR1 is MDHEN and CDR2 is SYDVKM. This CDR3 contains 17 residues. V trimming: 5 bases; J trimming: 1 base; junction bases outside the gene matches: 12. CDR3 amino acids: CASSLSTGTGSSYEQYV. As DNA, the CDR3 is TGTGCCAGCAGTCTATCCACCGGGACAGGGTCATCCTACGAGCAGTACGTC.

The chain uses TRBV4-1 and TRBJ2-3; 14 bases fit TRBD2. J was trimmed by 6 bases and V by 1 base; bases with no gene match: 3. The CDR3 sequence is 16 residues long. Germline CDR1 MGHRA, CDR2 YSYEKL. CDR3 DNA sequence: TGCGCCAGCAGCCAAGGACTAGCGGGAGGGTTGGATACGCAGTATTTT. Translated, it gives CASSQGLAGGLDTQYF.